This TCR beta chain was captured in a study of T cell responses to AZD1222 COVID-19 vaccine. Study-wide results and caveats: Clonal diversity was possibly underestimated; the donors were predominantly white British and more often female. Repertoire samples came only from after the peak T cell response. In the spike-specific TCR repertoire, nearly half reportedly target unmutated variant regions. The study identified only five to seven AZD1222 recipients as seropositive at baseline.

As regards this clone: Its antigen is currently unknown.

The V gene end was trimmed by 1 base and the J gene end by 15 bases; junction bases not matched to a gene: 27. Germline lookup yields CDR1 MDHEN and CDR2 SYDVKM. The CDR3 loop spans 19 amino acids. Clones were sequenced by immunoSEQ multiplex PCR, and TCRdb holds only the in-frame ones, with some missing. Of approximately 150,000 clones listed, approximately 93% are singletons. The receptor was isolated from an adult in good health. This chain links TRBV28 with TRBJ2-1; 7 bases line up with TRBD2. Specimen: peripheral blood, collected on day 0 of MenACWY control vaccination. The DNA of the CDR3 is TGTGCCAGCAGTTTATTAGTCGTCGCGGGAGTAACCAGGAGCCGGTTGAGGTTCTTC. It yields the protein CASSLLVVAGVTRSRLRFF.